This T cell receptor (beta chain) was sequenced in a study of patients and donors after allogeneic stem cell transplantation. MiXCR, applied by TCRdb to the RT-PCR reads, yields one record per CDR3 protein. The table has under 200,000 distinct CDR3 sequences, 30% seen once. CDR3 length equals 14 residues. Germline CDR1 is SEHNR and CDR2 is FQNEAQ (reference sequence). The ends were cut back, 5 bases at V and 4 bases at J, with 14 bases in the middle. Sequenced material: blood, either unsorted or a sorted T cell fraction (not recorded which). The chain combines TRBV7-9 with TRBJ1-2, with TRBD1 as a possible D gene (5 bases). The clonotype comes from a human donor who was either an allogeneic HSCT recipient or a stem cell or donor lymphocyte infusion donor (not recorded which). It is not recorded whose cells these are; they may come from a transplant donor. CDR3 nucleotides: TGTGCCAGCAGCCACCAGGGAATCTCCTATGGCTACACCTTC. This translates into CASSHQGISYGYTF.